The 8 T cell receptor beta chains in this list originate from one sample, sequenced in a study of cytomegalovirus exposure and HLA in healthy donors. Primers included in the PCR were 60 Vbeta and 13 Jbeta primers. The protocol was immunoSEQ multiplex PCR, while the TCRdb copy is restricted to in-frame clones and leaves out a portion. The table has around 150,000 clones, 85% seen once. Sequenced: PBMCs. These receptors all stem from a man aged 18 to 30 in good health and CMV-seropositive.

The rearrangement uses TRBV4-2 and TRBJ1-2; no clear D. This CDR3 has 12 residues. The V and J ends lost 0 bases and 7 bases respectively, with 6 bases between them. The germline CDR1 and CDR2 sequences are LGHNA and YNFKEQ. The CDR3 region has the DNA TGTGCCAGCAGCCAAGATCCCGGTGGCTACACCTTC. It encodes CASSQDPGGYTF.

The gene calls are TRBV2 and TRBJ2-3; D may be TRBD2 (6 bases). Between the trimmed V and J ends, which lost 6 bases and 6 bases, there was a span of 16 bases. This CDR3 is built from 14 residues. CDR1 and CDR2 (germline): SNHLY, FYNNEI. The CDR3 DNA is TGTGCCAGCAGCCGAACGCGGGGTCGCGATACGCAGTATTTT. It translates to CASSRTRGRDTQYF.

The chain carries TRBV19 and TRBJ2-7, with D tentatively TRBD1 (5 bases). The V gene lost 4 bases and the J gene lost 0 bases, with 7 bases spanning the gap. The germline CDR1 and CDR2 sequences are LNHDA and SQIVND (reference sequence). This CDR3 is 13 amino acids long. The DNA of the CDR3 is TGTGCCAGTAGTAGGGGCCCCTCCTACGAGCAGTACTTC. Amino acid sequence: CASSRGPSYEQYF. Supplemented by reference TRBV19 and TRBJ2-7, the full variable domain reads DGGITQSPKYLFRKEGQNVTLSCEQNLNHDAMYWYRQDPGQGLRLIYYSQIVNDFQKGDIAEGYSVSREKKESFPLTVTSAQKNPTAFYLCASSRGPSYEQYFGPGTRLTVT.

This rearrangement joins TRBV7-9 to TRBJ1-4; 9 positions match TRBD1. Germline CDR1 reads SEHNR; CDR2 reads FQNEAQ (reference sequence). Losses at the gene ends were 5 bases for V and 4 bases for J; bases not matched to a gene: 5. The CDR3 runs 15 residues. The CDR3 DNA follows: TGTGCCAGCAGCCCCCAGGGACAGGGTAATGAAAAACTGTTTTTT. It translates to CASSPQGQGNEKLFF.

The chain uses TRBV6-5 and TRBJ1-5; possibly TRBD1 for D (5 bases). V was pared by 0 bases and J by 7 bases, with 13 bases between. CDR1 is MNHEY, CDR2 SVGAGI, per germline. This CDR3 is built from 15 residues. The CDR3 DNA reads TGTGCCAGCAGTTACTCTAATGGGGGGAACCAGCCCCAGCATTTT. Translation gives CASSYSNGGNQPQHF.

V gene TRBV27 combines with J gene TRBJ1-5; D unresolved. Germline CDR1 reads MNHEY; CDR2 reads SMNVEV (reference sequence). The V gene lost 4 bases and the J gene lost 6 bases, with 7 bases spanning the gap. CDR3 size: 12 residues. This CDR3 is CASSYSGQPQHF. CDR3 nucleotides: TGTGCCAGCAGTTACAGCGGTCAGCCCCAGCATTTT.

This chain joins TRBV18 and TRBJ1-1, with D tentatively TRBD1 (5 bases). The V end was cut by 2 bases, the J end by 5 bases, with 12 bases between. The CDR3 contains 14 residues. CDR1 KGHSH and CDR2 LQKENI come from the germline V gene. The CDR3: CASSPLTSGTEAFF. The DNA for the CDR3 is TGTGCCAGCTCACCATTGACCTCAGGGACTGAAGCTTTCTTT.

The chain has TRBV19 and TRBJ2-7; weak D call: TRBD2 (5 bases). V dropped 9 bases and J dropped 2 bases, with 17 bases sitting between them. The germline V gene has CDR1 LNHDA and CDR2 SQIVND (reference sequence). The CDR3 runs 14 residues. The DNA of the CDR3 is TGTGCCAGGGAAACCGGGGTTAAAACCTACGAGCAGTACTTC. It codes for CARETGVKTYEQYF.